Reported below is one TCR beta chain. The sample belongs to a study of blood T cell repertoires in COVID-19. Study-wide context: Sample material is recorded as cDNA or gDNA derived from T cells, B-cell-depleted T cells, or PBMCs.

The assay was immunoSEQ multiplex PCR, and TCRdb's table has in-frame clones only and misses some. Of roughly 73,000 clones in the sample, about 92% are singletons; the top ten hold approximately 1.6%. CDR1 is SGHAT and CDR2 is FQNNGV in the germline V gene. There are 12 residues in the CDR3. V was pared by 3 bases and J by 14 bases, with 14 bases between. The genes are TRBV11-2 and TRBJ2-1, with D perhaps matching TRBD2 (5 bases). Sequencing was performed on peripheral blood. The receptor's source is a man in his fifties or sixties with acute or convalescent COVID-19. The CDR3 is CASSFTPGGKFF. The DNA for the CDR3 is TGTGCCAGCAGCTTTACCCCCGGAGGTAAGTTCTTC. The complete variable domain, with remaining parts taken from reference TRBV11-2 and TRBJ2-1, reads EAGVAQSPRYKIIEKRQSVAFWCNPISGHATLYWYQQILGQGPKLLIQFQNNGVVDDSQLPKDRFSAERLKGVDSTLKIQPAKLEDSAVYLCASSFTPGGKFFGPGTRLTVL.